This is a list of T cell receptor beta chains from one sample in a study of identical twins. TCRdb analysed the 5' RACE reads with MiXCR anew, one entry per CDR3 protein. This sample has around 960,000 distinct CDR3 sequences, with around an eighth found just once. Separately, the same data were catalogued under a study of yellow fever vaccine responses in identical twins.

Sequenced material: PBMCs. The source is a woman aged 18-29 years in good health. The CDR3 runs from the conserved cysteine through the conserved F or W. The order of the fields is D gene, V gene, J gene, clone size, CDR3 protein, CDR3 DNA. D genes are given only for firm matches. Some rows mark clone size as missing; the rest say once, few, many or name a class of expanded clone.

d_call: NA; v_call: TRBV25-1; j_call: TRBJ2-5; clone_size: NA; cdr3_aa: CASSGKTGPEETQYF; cdr3_nt: TGTGCCAGCAGTGGAAAGACAGGTCCGGAAGAGACCCAGTACTTC
d_call: TRBD1; v_call: TRBV13; j_call: TRBJ2-7; clone_size: NA; cdr3_aa: CASSNRDRAQEQYF; cdr3_nt: TGTGCCAGCAGCAACCGGGACAGGGCTCAGGAGCAGTACTTC
d_call: NA; v_call: TRBV7-7; j_call: TRBJ2-7; clone_size: few; cdr3_aa: CASSLGLFYEQYF; cdr3_nt: TGTGCCAGCAGCTTAGGACTATTCTACGAGCAGTACTTC
d_call: NA; v_call: TRBV2; j_call: TRBJ1-5; clone_size: many; cdr3_aa: CASSDWGGNQPQHF; cdr3_nt: TGTGCCAGCAGTGATTGGGGGGGCAATCAGCCCCAGCATTTT
d_call: TRBD1; v_call: TRBV6-2/TRBV6-3; j_call: TRBJ1-2; clone_size: NA; cdr3_aa: CASSTGTGDYGYTF; cdr3_nt: TGTGCCAGCAGTACCGGGACAGGGGACTATGGCTACACCTTC
d_call: NA; v_call: TRBV28; j_call: TRBJ1-5; clone_size: few; cdr3_aa: CASLPRVWSGQPQHF; cdr3_nt: TGTGCCAGCCTCCCCAGAGTTTGGTCAGGTCAGCCCCAGCATTTT
d_call: TRBD1; v_call: TRBV10-3; j_call: TRBJ1-4; clone_size: few; cdr3_aa: CAISASAGGFEKLFF; cdr3_nt: TGTGCCATCAGTGCTTCGGCAGGGGGCTTTGAAAAACTGTTTTTT
d_call: NA; v_call: TRBV24-1; j_call: TRBJ2-3; clone_size: many; cdr3_aa: CATTVLPSTDTQYF; cdr3_nt: TGTGCCACCACGGTCTTACCTAGCACAGATACGCAGTATTTT
d_call: TRBD1; v_call: TRBV7-6; j_call: TRBJ1-2; clone_size: NA; cdr3_aa: CASSSARDRGDYGYTF; cdr3_nt: TGTGCCAGCAGCTCGGCCCGGGACAGGGGAGACTATGGCTACACCTTC
d_call: TRBD2; v_call: TRBV4-1; j_call: TRBJ2-3; clone_size: few; cdr3_aa: CASSPSGVAGSTDTQYF; cdr3_nt: TGCGCCAGCAGCCCTTCCGGAGTAGCGGGCAGCACAGATACGCAGTATTTT
d_call: TRBD2; v_call: TRBV24-1; j_call: TRBJ2-1; clone_size: few; cdr3_aa: CATSETTVSGTRSYNEQFF; cdr3_nt: TGTGCCACCAGTGAGACGACAGTTAGCGGGACCCGCTCCTACAATGAGCAGTTCTTC
d_call: TRBD1; v_call: TRBV29-1; j_call: TRBJ1-1; clone_size: NA; cdr3_aa: CSVRGQGVGTEAFF; cdr3_nt: TGCAGCGTTCGGGGACAGGGAGTCGGCACTGAAGCTTTCTTT
d_call: TRBD1; v_call: TRBV20-1; j_call: TRBJ2-2; clone_size: NA; cdr3_aa: CSARDGTVNTGELFF; cdr3_nt: TGCAGTGCTAGAGATGGGACAGTGAACACCGGGGAGCTGTTTTTT
d_call: TRBD2; v_call: TRBV7-8; j_call: TRBJ2-1; clone_size: few; cdr3_aa: CASSLKASGGAKYNEQFF; cdr3_nt: TGTGCCAGCAGCTTGAAGGCTAGCGGGGGGGCAAAATACAATGAGCAGTTCTTC
d_call: TRBD2; v_call: TRBV11-3; j_call: TRBJ2-1; clone_size: many; cdr3_aa: CASTLLSGSSYNEQFF; cdr3_nt: TGTGCCAGCACTCTGCTGAGCGGGAGCTCCTACAATGAGCAGTTCTTC
d_call: NA; v_call: TRBV29-1; j_call: TRBJ2-3; clone_size: NA; cdr3_aa: CSVVGRTTDTQYF; cdr3_nt: TGCAGCGTTGTCGGTAGGACCACAGATACGCAGTATTTT
d_call: NA; v_call: TRBV7-8; j_call: TRBJ2-7; clone_size: many; cdr3_aa: CASSLNRANEQYF; cdr3_nt: TGTGCCAGCAGCTTAAACAGGGCTAACGAGCAGTACTTC
d_call: NA; v_call: TRBV6-2/TRBV6-3; j_call: TRBJ2-3; clone_size: NA; cdr3_aa: CASSYRGATDTQYF; cdr3_nt: TGTGCCAGCAGTTATCGGGGAGCCACAGATACGCAGTATTTT
d_call: NA; v_call: TRBV5-1; j_call: TRBJ2-5; clone_size: few; cdr3_aa: CASSPPSGAFGSETQYF; cdr3_nt: TGCGCCAGCAGCCCCCCCTCGGGGGCGTTCGGTTCGGAGACCCAGTACTTC
d_call: NA; v_call: TRBV12-3/TRBV12-4; j_call: TRBJ2-3; clone_size: NA; cdr3_aa: CASSGSVRLTDTQYF; cdr3_nt: TGTGCCAGCAGTGGGTCGGTGAGGTTGACAGATACGCAGTATTTT
d_call: TRBD2; v_call: TRBV4-1; j_call: TRBJ2-1; clone_size: NA; cdr3_aa: CASSGIAGGSYNEQFF; cdr3_nt: TGCGCCAGCAGCGGTATAGCGGGGGGCTCCTACAATGAGCAGTTCTTC
d_call: NA; v_call: TRBV12-3/TRBV12-4; j_call: TRBJ2-7; clone_size: many; cdr3_aa: CASSHGSYYEQYF; cdr3_nt: TGTGCCAGCAGCCATGGATCCTACTACGAGCAGTACTTC
d_call: NA; v_call: TRBV3-1; j_call: TRBJ2-5; clone_size: NA; cdr3_aa: CASSQPGSQETQYF; cdr3_nt: TGTGCCAGCAGCCAGCCGGGGAGCCAAGAGACCCAGTACTTC
d_call: NA; v_call: TRBV10-3; j_call: TRBJ1-5; clone_size: few; cdr3_aa: CAISEFKGLRQPQHF; cdr3_nt: TGTGCCATCAGTGAGTTTAAGGGGTTAAGGCAGCCCCAGCATTTT
d_call: NA; v_call: TRBV9; j_call: TRBJ1-1; clone_size: NA; cdr3_aa: CASSRAYMNTEAFF; cdr3_nt: TGTGCCAGCAGCAGGGCGTACATGAACACTGAAGCTTTCTTT
d_call: TRBD2; v_call: TRBV5-1; j_call: TRBJ2-5; clone_size: NA; cdr3_aa: CASSLVLALQREAAQETQYF; cdr3_nt: TGCGCCAGCAGCTTGGTATTGGCCCTTCAGCGGGAAGCGGCCCAAGAGACCCAGTACTTC